These 27 T cell receptor beta chains share one sample of origin, sequenced in a study of OX40 agonist ivuxolimab in advanced cancers. Here immunoSEQ multiplex PCR was the method, and the copy in TCRdb shows in-frame clones only, minus some. The profile covers 8,000 to 10,000 clones, with approximately 88% appearing a single time and 9.5% to 15% taken by the ten largest. The sequences come from CD4+ or CD8+ T cells sorted from blood, collected in a trial of the OX40 agonist ivuxolimab. The receptors come from an adult with an advanced solid tumor such as melanoma, head and neck, liver or kidney cancer.

J is TRBJ2-1 and V is TRBV5-4, with D perhaps TRBD2 (6 bases). This CDR3 is built from 14 residues. V dropped 2 bases and J dropped 2 bases, with 8 bases sitting between them. Germline V CDR1 and CDR2: SGHNT, YYREEE (reference sequence). DNA of the CDR3: TGTGCCAGCAGCTTTTTAGCGGCCTACAATGAGCAGTTCTTC. It is translated as CASSFLAAYNEQFF.

V gene TRBV9 combines with J gene TRBJ2-3, with D tentatively TRBD1 (6 bases). Trimming left V 5 bases short and J 4 bases short, with 17 bases between. Looked up from germline, CDR1 is SGDLS and CDR2 is YYNGEE. This CDR3 has 15 amino acids. CDR3 nucleotides: TGTGCCAGCAGTTATACAGGGTGGGAAGCAGATACGCAGTATTTT. This translates into CASSYTGWEADTQYF.

The chain joins TRBV18 to TRBJ1-6, with D possibly TRBD1 on 5 matching bases. Per the germline V gene, CDR1 is KGHSH and CDR2 is LQKENI. The CDR3 consists of 14 residues. V was trimmed by 4 bases and J by 10 bases, leaving 14 bases between them. The CDR3: CASSRAGEGSPLHF. The CDR3 nucleotides read TGTGCCAGCTCACGGGCCGGGGAGGGGTCACCCCTCCACTTT.

This chain uses TRBV7-2 with TRBJ2-3; 7 bases are a match to TRBD1. V lost 6 bases and J lost 4; bases outside the gene matches: 4. This CDR3 comprises 13 residues. CDR1 SGHTA and CDR2 FQGNSA come from the germline V gene. The CDR3 sequence: CASRYRGPDTQYF. CDR3 in DNA: TGTGCCAGCAGATACAGGGGTCCAGATACGCAGTATTTT.

The chain recombines TRBV30 with TRBJ2-5; D is uncertain. V lost 0 bases and J lost 5, with 13 bases in between. Germline CDR1 and CDR2: GTSNPN and SVGIG (reference sequence). CDR3 length equals 14 residues. CDR3 bases: TGTGCCTGGAGTGTACGTGGGAACGGGGAGACCCAGTACTTC. It is translated as CAWSVRGNGETQYF.

The rearrangement links TRBV5-5 to TRBJ2-2; tentative D call: TRBD1 (6 bases). The germline gives CDR1 SGHKS, CDR2 YYEKEE (reference sequence). The CDR3 has 15 amino acids. V gave up 0 bases and J gave up 2 bases, with 8 bases separating them. The CDR3 coding sequence is TGTGCCAGCAGCTTGGGTGGGACAAACACCGGGGAGCTGTTTTTT. This codes for CASSLGGTNTGELFF.

V gene TRBV6-1 combines with J gene TRBJ2-7; 14 bases are a match to TRBD2. V trimming: 3 bases; J trimming: 4 bases; junction bases outside the gene matches: 8. Per the germline V gene, CDR1 is MNHNS and CDR2 is SASEGT. The CDR3 runs 17 residues. The CDR3: CASSDPGLAGARYEQYF. The CDR3 region has the DNA TGTGCCAGCAGTGACCCGGGACTAGCGGGAGCCCGTTACGAGCAGTACTTC.

This chain links TRBV6-1 with TRBJ2-7; the D gene is possibly TRBD1 (6 bases). The CDR3 extends over 13 amino acids. The germline gives CDR1 MNHNS, CDR2 SASEGT. V gave up 4 bases and J gave up 6 bases, with 13 bases separating them. This chain's CDR3 is CASSATGQSEQYF. CDR3 DNA: TGTGCCAGCAGTGCGACAGGACAGAGCGAGCAGTACTTC.

Points on this clone: The DNA is left out, because the CDR3 cannot be placed on it with certainty; the CDR3 is given as TCRdb lists it. The chain is built from TRBV6-5 and TRBJ2-3; the table's D call TRBD2 went unverified against the DNA. The germline CDR1 and CDR2 sequences are MNHEY and SVGAGI. The CDR3 is 13 residues long, counting both termini. The CDR3 is CASSSSRGGTQYF.

The CDR3 loop reads CASSQGTGSSYEQYF. CDR3 coding DNA: TGTGCCAGCTCACAAGGGACAGGGAGCTCCTACGAGCAGTACTTC. The rearrangement joins TRBV18 to TRBJ2-5, with 9 nucleotides matching TRBD1. The DNA end is more similar to TRBJ2-7, so the J call may be wrong. The CDR3 covers 15 residues. Germline values: CDR1 KGHSH, CDR2 LQKENI.

The chain employs TRBV30 and TRBJ1-1; possible D gene TRBD1, 5 bases. Trimming shortened V by 2 bases and J by 6 bases, and 13 bases separated the two germline ends. CDR3 length: 13 residues. The V gene's germline CDR1 is GTSNPN and CDR2 SVGIG (reference sequence). The CDR3 nucleotides read TGTGCCTGGAGTACCGGCGGGGCCGCTGAAGCTTTCTTT. Translated: CAWSTGGAAEAFF. Combining the CDR3 with reference TRBV30 and TRBJ1-1 gives the whole variable domain SQTIHQWPATLVQPVGSPLSLECTVEGTSNPNLYWYRQAAGRGLQLLFYSVGIGQISSEVPQNLSASRPQDRQFILSSKKLLLSDSGFYLCAWSTGGAAEAFFGQGTRLTVV.

The chain recombines TRBV9 with TRBJ2-1; D ambiguous. The V and J ends lost 5 bases and 4 bases respectively, with 1 base between them. Germline-derived CDR1 and CDR2 are SGDLS and YYNGEE. The CDR3 length is 10 residues. CDR3 sequence: CASSYNEQFF. The DNA for the CDR3 is TGTGCCAGCAGTTACAATGAGCAGTTCTTC.

This clone occurred once. The junction does not match germline at one end; this may be a read error. V is TRBV7-7 and J is TRBJ2-5; unclear D gene. CDR3 length: 15 amino acids. Germline CDR1 reads SSHAT; CDR2 reads FNYEAQ (reference sequence). The CDR3: CASSLGGALQETQYF. CDR3 nucleotides: TGTGCTAGCAGCTTAGGCGGTGCGTTGCAAGAGACCCAGTACTTC.

This rearrangement joins TRBV30 to TRBJ2-1; no reliable D call. CDR1 GTSNPN and CDR2 SVGIG come from the germline V gene (reference sequence). V was pared by 3 bases and J by 9 bases, with 9 bases between. The length of the CDR3 is 11 residues. The CDR3 spells CAWRRRGEQFF. The CDR3 bases are TGTGCCTGGAGGCGCCGTGGTGAGCAGTTCTTC.

The rearrangement links TRBV4-1 to TRBJ1-2; TRBD1 agrees at 11 bases. There are 16 residues in the CDR3. CDR1 is MGHRA and CDR2 is YSYEKL in the germline V gene. Germline trimming cut 1 base from V and 8 bases from J; bases unmatched to any gene: 9. The CDR3 DNA reads TGCGCCAGCAGCCAAGCCTCGGGGACAGGGGGATTAGGCTACACCTTC. Residues: CASSQASGTGGLGYTF.

V and J are TRBV28 and TRBJ2-1, with TRBD2 identical over 8 bases. The germline CDR1 and CDR2 sequences are MDHEN and SYDVKM. Trimming at V came to 5 bases and at J to 2 bases, leaving 5 bases not matched to a gene. The CDR3 is 15 amino acids. CDR3 in amino acids: CASSPTSGAYNEQFF. In DNA, the CDR3 is TGTGCCAGCAGTCCCACTAGCGGAGCCTACAATGAGCAGTTCTTC.

The J gene is TRBJ2-5, the V gene TRBV2, with 12 bases fitting TRBD1. V shed 8 bases and J 5 bases; nucleotides not matched to a gene: 6. Germline V gives CDR1 SNHLY, CDR2 FYNNEI. The CDR3 sequence is 14 residues long. CDR3 residues: CASGGQGAVETQYF. In DNA, the CDR3 is TGTGCCAGCGGGGGACAGGGGGCTGTGGAGACCCAGTACTTC.

The gene calls are TRBV27 and TRBJ2-1, with 11 bases lining up with TRBD1. This CDR3 spans 18 amino acids. V shed 5 bases and J 4 bases; nucleotides not matched to a gene: 13. Germline CDR1 MNHEY, CDR2 SMNVEV (reference sequence). DNA of the CDR3: TGTGCCAGCAGTACAACCGGGACAGGGGGTGCTTATTACAATGAGCAGTTCTTC. The encoded protein is CASSTTGTGGAYYNEQFF.

The chain has TRBV2 and TRBJ2-1; 9 nucleotides line up with TRBD2. The CDR3 runs to 16 residues. Germline-derived CDR1 and CDR2 are SNHLY and FYNNEI. V trimming: 7 bases; J trimming: 4 bases; junction bases outside the gene matches: 11. The CDR3 here is CASNERGTSSYNEQFF. The DNA of the CDR3 is TGTGCCAGCAACGAACGGGGGACTAGCAGTTACAATGAGCAGTTCTTC.

The chain is built from TRBV4-1 and TRBJ2-6, with TRBD1 matching 7 bases. Per the germline V gene, CDR1 is MGHRA and CDR2 is YSYEKL. The V segment lost 1 base and the J segment 0 bases; nucleotides outside the gene matches: 0. The CDR3 runs 16 residues. DNA for the CDR3: TGCGCCAGCAGCCAAGGGACAGGCTCTGGGGCCAACGTCCTGACTTTC. Protein sequence: CASSQGTGSGANVLTF.

The rearrangement uses TRBV27 and TRBJ2-1, with D unclear. V lost 3 bases to trimming and J lost 4 bases, with 13 bases between them. The CDR3 covers 15 residues. Germline CDR1 MNHEY, CDR2 SMNVEV (reference sequence). CDR3 DNA: TGTGCCAGCAGTTTCATGGCGAAGGGATACAATGAGCAGTTCTTC. This translates into CASSFMAKGYNEQFF.

In DNA form, the CDR3 reads TGTGCCAGCAGCCCCCCGGGACTCAGGACCGGGGAGCTGTTTTTT. This encodes CASSPPGLRTGELFF. This chain connects TRBV11-2 to TRBJ2-2, with TRBD2 as a possible D gene (6 bases). CDR1 is SGHAT and CDR2 is FQNNGV in the germline V gene. The V end lost 5 bases, the J end lost 5 bases, and 15 bases lay between the germline ends. The CDR3 extends over 15 amino acids.

The rearrangement uses TRBV6-5 and TRBJ2-7, with D unresolved. The V end lost 10 bases, the J end lost 6 bases, and 13 bases lay between the germline ends. Germline V gene data show CDR1 as MNHEY and CDR2 as SVGAGI. The length of the CDR3 is 11 residues. The CDR3 DNA reads as TGTGCCACCAGGCAAGCCGCCGAGCAGTACTTC. Translating it yields CATRQAAEQYF.

The chain uses TRBV5-6 and TRBJ2-7; TRBD1 agrees at 10 bases. Germline values: CDR1 SGHDT, CDR2 YYEEEE. This CDR3 spans 15 amino acids. V shed 3 bases, J shed 5 bases, and the junction held 8 bases outside the gene matches. The DNA of the CDR3 is TGTGCCAGCAGCTCAATTCGGGACAGGGGTCACGAGCAGTACTTC. Encoded protein: CASSSIRDRGHEQYF.

V usage is TRBV29-1 and J usage is TRBJ2-7; D uncertain. Germline V gene data show CDR1 as SQVTM and CDR2 as ANQGSEA. Between the trimmed V and J ends, which lost 5 bases and 1 base, there was a span of 9 bases. The CDR3 is 12 amino acids. CDR3 nucleotide sequence: TGCAGCGTTTCCGGCAGGTCCTACGAGCAGTACTTC. This translates into CSVSGRSYEQYF.

The gene calls are TRBV18 and TRBJ2-3; TRBD2 matches at 7 bases. Germline lookup yields CDR1 KGHSH and CDR2 LQKENI. This CDR3 spans 16 amino acids. Trimming at V came to 3 bases and at J to 1 base, leaving 7 bases not matched to a gene. This CDR3 is CASSPGLPEGTDTQYF. CDR3 bases: TGTGCCAGCTCACCGGGACTACCCGAGGGCACAGATACGCAGTATTTT.

The chain employs TRBV28 and TRBJ1-2, with 9 positions matching TRBD1. The trim removed 7 bases at V and 3 bases at J, leaving 6 bases unmatched. CDR3 length equals 14 residues. Germline assignment: CDR1 MDHEN and CDR2 SYDVKM. The CDR3 nucleotides read TGTGCCAGCACCCGGACAGGGGTGCACTATGGCTACACCTTC. Translated: CASTRTGVHYGYTF.